This T cell receptor beta chain was identified during a study of post-analysis software for immune sequencing data. Study-wide background: Disease courses included relapsing-remitting, secondary progressive and progressive-relapsing multiple sclerosis.

Unique molecular identifiers were present in the TCR beta cDNA libraries. TCRdb redid the calling of the PCR reads with MiXCR, one entry per CDR3 protein. The sample lists about 260,000 distinct CDR3 sequences, 30% to 45% occurring once. Study-wide points: For normalized Chao1 diversity, multiple sclerosis patients scored significantly lower than controls did. Patients carried roughly 5 TRBV segments more frequently than controls did, and TRBV5-6, TRBV5-1 and TRBV20-1 were among them.

In regard to this clonotype: Antigen specificity is unknown.

This CDR3 region has 13 residues. The germline V gene encodes CDR1 DFQATT and CDR2 SNEGSKA (reference sequence). Trimming shortened V by 3 bases and J by 3 bases, and 12 bases separated the two germline ends. The receptor's source is a girl under 18 with multiple sclerosis. The J gene is TRBJ2-7, the V gene TRBV20-1, with D perhaps matching TRBD1 (5 bases). The specimen was blood. The CDR3 DNA sequence: TGCAGTGCTAGGGACGACAGTTTCTACGAGCAGTACTTC. Translation: CSARDDSFYEQYF.